Listed below are T cell receptor beta chains from one sample, sequenced in a study of identical twins. From the 5' RACE reads, TCRdb called clonotypes with MiXCR, one entry per CDR3 protein. Of roughly 710,000 distinct CDR3 sequences listed, around 6% are singletons. The sequenced material came from naive T cells sorted from blood. The receptor source for this set is a man aged 18 to 29 in good health. The CDR3 runs from the conserved cysteine through the conserved F or W. Fields, in order: J gene, D gene, V gene, clone size, CDR3 DNA, CDR3 protein. The D gene is left open where the match is weak. For some rows the clone size is stated as once, few or many, or as a class when expanded; others skip it.

>TRBJ2-1|TRBD1|TRBV15|many
TGTGCCACCAGCAGAATTAGCAGGGGGCTTTACAATGAGCAGTTCTTC
CATSRISRGLYNEQFF
>TRBJ2-3|-|TRBV11-2|-
TGTGCCAGCAGCTTAGGACCAATCCCCGCAGATACGCAGTATTTT
CASSLGPIPADTQYF
>TRBJ2-1|TRBD2|TRBV9|many
TGTGCCAGCAGCGTAGGGACTAGCGGAAACAATGAGCAGTTCTTC
CASSVGTSGNNEQFF
>TRBJ1-1|-|TRBV5-1|-
TGCGCCAGCAGCTTGTTGGGGGATTTGGCTTTCTTT
CASSLLGDLAFF
>TRBJ2-3|-|TRBV12-3/TRBV12-4|many
TGTGCCAGCAGCTACTATACCGTACTTAGCACAGATACGCAGTATTTT
CASSYYTVLSTDTQYF
>TRBJ2-2|-|TRBV12-3/TRBV12-4|many
TGTGCCAGCAGTTCGAACACAGGTCCCGGGGAGCTGTTTTTT
CASSSNTGPGELFF
>TRBJ1-5|TRBD1|TRBV12-3/TRBV12-4|few
TGTGCCAGCAGTTTCTCCGGGACAGGGTGGAAGCCCCAGCATTTT
CASSFSGTGWKPQHF
>TRBJ1-1|-|TRBV5-1|many
TGCGCCAGCAGCTTACGCAGGGAAGACACTGAAGCTTTCTTT
CASSLRREDTEAFF
>TRBJ2-3|-|TRBV20-1|-
TGCAGTGCTAGAGATCTCGGCAGAATGGGGGCAGATACGCAGTATTTT
CSARDLGRMGADTQYF
>TRBJ1-1|-|TRBV5-1|many
TGCGCCAGCAGCTTGGGACAAAGGTTCACTGAAGCTTTCTTT
CASSLGQRFTEAFF
>TRBJ2-5|-|TRBV21-1|few
TGTGCCAGCAGCAGTAATGAGGGACTAGCGGGGCTTGAGACCCAGTACTTC
CASSSNEGLAGLETQYF
>TRBJ2-2|TRBD2|TRBV12-3/TRBV12-4|-
TGTGCCAGCAGCCCTACTAGCGACACCGGGGAGCTGTTTTTT
CASSPTSDTGELFF
>TRBJ2-7|-|TRBV12-3/TRBV12-4|many
TGTGCCAGCAGTTTCTGGGTGTTGGGCAGCAACTCCTACGAGCAGTACTTC
CASSFWVLGSNSYEQYF
>TRBJ2-1|TRBD2|TRBV7-9|few
TGTGCCAGCAGCCCTGGAGGACTAGCGGGGATTTACAATGAGCAGTTCTTC
CASSPGGLAGIYNEQFF
>TRBJ2-5|-|TRBV7-9|-
TGTGCCAGCAGCTTAGGGGTCCTAGTCAGGAGGGAGACCCAGTACTTC
CASSLGVLVRRETQYF
>TRBJ2-5|-|TRBV18|few
TGTGCCAGCTCACACGAGGAAAAGACCCAGTACTTC
CASSHEEKTQYF